The present TCR beta chain was sequenced within a study of vaccination and CD4 T cells after COVID-19. Worth noting for this clonotype: Its matching antigen is unknown.

The Oncomine TCR Beta short-read assay was applied to DNA of cultured CD4+ T cells. Each CDR3 protein gets one entry after TCRdb re-called the PCR reads with MiXCR. The table has 13,000 or so distinct CDR3 sequences, 35% to 50% seen once. The V end was cut by 6 bases, the J end by 2 bases, with 10 bases between. The CDR3 is made up of 13 amino acids. Germline V gives CDR1 MNHNS, CDR2 SASEGT. Treatment described: 10-day PBMC culture with coronavirus spike peptide pools or control peptides (ViraFEST assay). The specimen sequenced was CD4+ T cells from blood, cultured in vitro. This clonotype was obtained from a human donor who had recovered from COVID-19. The chain is built from TRBV6-1 and TRBJ1-2; D might be TRBD1 (5 bases). The chain's CDR3 is CASSPDKNYGYTF. The DNA for the CDR3 is TGTGCCAGCAGCCCGGACAAGAACTATGGCTACACCTTC.